What follows are 17 T cell receptor beta chains derived from one specimen sequenced in a study of circulating and synovial CD4+ cells in juvenile arthritis. Produced via immunoSEQ multiplex PCR; TCRdb's table is partial and in-frame only. The table has 30,000 to 40,000 clones, about 95% seen once. What was sequenced was CD4+ T cells from blood. The receptors here all came from a human donor with juvenile idiopathic arthritis.

This chain connects TRBV30 to TRBJ2-7, with 9 bases aligning to TRBD1. The germline CDR1 and CDR2 sequences are GTSNPN and SVGIG (reference sequence). This CDR3 region has 14 residues. V shed 5 bases and J 3 bases; nucleotides not matched to a gene: 8. The CDR3 region has the DNA TGTGCCTGGGCCATCGGGACAGGGTACTACGAGCAGTACTTC. Translation gives CAWAIGTGYYEQYF.

The J gene is TRBJ2-3, the V gene TRBV5-1, with 9 bases fitting TRBD2. CDR1 and CDR2 from the germline V gene are SGHRS and YFSETQ. V dropped 2 bases and J dropped 0; count of bases not matched to a gene: 4. The CDR3 is 16 amino acids. CDR3: CASSFLAGSSTDTQYF. CDR3 sequence (DNA): TGCGCCAGCAGCTTCCTAGCGGGGTCTAGCACAGATACGCAGTATTTT.

V and J are TRBV6-6 and TRBJ1-2; 11 nucleotides align to TRBD1. Unmatched junction bases numbered 8, after V lost 6 bases and J lost 8 bases. The CDR3 extends over 14 amino acids. CDR1 MNHNY and CDR2 SVGAGI come from the germline V gene (reference sequence). DNA of the CDR3: TGTGCCAGCAGACTGGGACAGGGGGTCGGCGGCTACACCTTC. It is translated as CASRLGQGVGGYTF.

The CDR3 is CASSKVQGGGNQPQHF. CDR3 nucleotide sequence: TGTGCCAGCAGCAAAGTCCAGGGTGGTGGCAATCAGCCCCAGCATTTT. This chain joins TRBV21-1 and TRBJ1-5; the DNA was not used to check the table's D call, TRBD1. TRBV21-1 is shown as a pseudogene. This CDR3 is built from 16 residues.

This clone appeared a single time. J is TRBJ1-5 and V is TRBV6-1; D unclear. This CDR3 is 15 amino acids long. Germline V gives CDR1 MNHNS, CDR2 SASEGT. V was cut by 3 bases and J by 2 bases, with 11 bases left in between. CDR3 region: CASSEYRGGNQPQHF. The CDR3 DNA reads as TGTGCCAGCAGTGAGTATCGAGGTGGCAATCAGCCCCAGCATTTT.

The count of this clone is one. The chain's CDR3 is CASSPGTSGRRSETQYF. CDR3 sequence (DNA): TGTGCCAGCAGCCCAGGGACTAGCGGGAGACGGTCGGAGACCCAGTACTTC. The V call is TRBV7-8, the J call TRBJ2-5; 14 positions agree with TRBD2. The ends lost 5 bases at V and 5 bases at J; junction bases unmatched: 10. Germline-derived CDR1 and CDR2 are SGHVS and FQNEAQ. The CDR3 covers 17 residues.

In its sample, this clone was seen once. This rearrangement joins TRBV11-2 to TRBJ2-7; 7 bases align to TRBD1. Unmatched junction bases numbered 2, after V lost 1 base and J lost 2 bases. CDR1 SGHAT and CDR2 FQNNGV come from the germline V gene. This CDR3 has 14 amino acids. This CDR3 is CASSLGQGPYEQYF. The CDR3 nucleotides read TGTGCCAGCAGCTTAGGACAGGGCCCCTACGAGCAGTACTTC.

The genes are TRBV27 and TRBJ2-1; the match to TRBD2 covers 9 bases. This CDR3 spans 16 amino acids. The J segment lost 3 bases and the V segment lost 3 bases, leaving 6 bases of the junction unmatched. Germline CDR1 is MNHEY and CDR2 is SMNVEV (reference sequence). CDR3 in amino acids: CASSLAGGSLYNEQFF. As DNA, the CDR3 is TGTGCCAGCAGTTTGGCGGGAGGGAGTCTCTACAATGAGCAGTTCTTC.

The chain joins TRBV4-3 to TRBJ1-1; D unresolved. Trimming took 0 bases from V and 0 from J, leaving 8 bases between them. CDR3 length: 15 amino acids. CDR1 and CDR2 (germline): LGHNA, YSLEER. This CDR3 is CASSQEGRMNTEAFF. The CDR3 DNA is TGCGCCAGCAGCCAAGAGGGGAGAATGAACACTGAAGCTTTCTTT.

The chain couples TRBV10-1 to TRBJ2-7; tentative D call: TRBD1 (5 bases). The V gene's germline CDR1 is WNHNN and CDR2 SYGVQD (reference sequence). The CDR3 totals 14 residues. The V end lost 2 bases, the J end lost 2 bases, and 10 bases lay between the germline ends. The CDR3 loop reads CASSEGAPPYEQYF. The CDR3 nucleotides read TGCGCCAGCAGTGAGGGGGCCCCTCCCTACGAGCAGTACTTC.

The CDR3 reads CASSLDQGAYEQYF. The CDR3 coding sequence is TGTGCCAGCAGCTTAGATCAGGGGGCCTACGAGCAGTACTTC. V gene TRBV7-2 combines with J gene TRBJ2-7; 7 bases match TRBD1. The ends lost 1 base at V and 2 bases at J; junction bases unmatched: 2. This CDR3 comprises 14 residues. Germline CDR1 and CDR2: SGHTA and FQGNSA.

The V call is TRBV5-5, the J call TRBJ2-1; the match to TRBD2 covers 14 bases. Germline V gene sequence: CDR1 SGHKS, CDR2 YYEKEE (reference sequence). V gave up 7 bases and J gave up 5 bases; unmatched junction bases: 5. There are 15 residues in the CDR3. Here the CDR3 DNA reads TGTGCCAGCGGCAAGGGACTAGCGGGAGACAATGAGCAGTTCTTC. Encoded protein: CASGKGLAGDNEQFF.

This rearrangement joins TRBV19 to TRBJ1-4; D gene ambiguous. The germline gives CDR1 LNHDA, CDR2 SQIVND (reference sequence). There are 13 residues in the CDR3. The V end lost 5 bases, the J end lost 8 bases, and 12 bases lay between the germline ends. This chain's CDR3 is CASSVAVMEKLFF. The CDR3 DNA follows: TGTGCCAGTAGTGTGGCAGTAATGGAAAAACTGTTTTTT.

J is TRBJ2-1 and V is TRBV5-6; TRBD2 agrees at 11 bases. The CDR3 spans 17 residues. V dropped 4 bases and J dropped 4; count of bases not matched to a gene: 10. CDR1 and CDR2 (germline): SGHDT, YYEEEE. The DNA for the CDR3 is TGTGCCAGCAGCCGAGAAACTAGCGGGAGTAAATACAATGAGCAGTTCTTC. It translates to CASSRETSGSKYNEQFF.

This sequence joins TRBV7-8 and TRBJ1-5; D is ambiguous. With 0 bases removed from V and 0 bases from J, the gap between germline ends came to 6 bases. In germline, CDR1 is SGHVS, CDR2 FQNEAQ. The CDR3 runs to 15 residues. CDR3 amino acids: CASSLARGSNQPQHF. For the CDR3, the DNA is TGTGCCAGCAGCTTAGCGCGGGGTAGCAATCAGCCCCAGCATTTT.

This sequence joins TRBV27 and TRBJ2-1; 13 bases agree with TRBD2. The CDR3 is 17 residues long. Germline V gene lookup returns CDR1 MNHEY and CDR2 SMNVEV (reference sequence). The junction had 7 bases not matched to a gene; V was cut back by 8 bases and J by 0 bases. The CDR3 protein is CASVLAGGPISYNEQFF. The CDR3 bases are TGTGCCAGCGTACTAGCGGGGGGGCCCATCTCCTACAATGAGCAGTTCTTC.

The chain carries TRBV14 and TRBJ2-1, with 7 bases that match TRBD2. The ends lost 2 bases at V and 10 bases at J; junction bases unmatched: 17. The CDR3 loop spans 17 amino acids. Per the germline V gene, CDR1 is SGHDN and CDR2 is FVKESK. The CDR3 sequence is CASSQRPLLREYLEQFF. DNA of the CDR3: TGTGCCAGCAGCCAACGCCCTTTATTGCGGGAGTACCTCGAGCAGTTCTTC.